These 23 T cell receptor beta chains came from one sample sequenced in a study of cytomegalovirus exposure and HLA in healthy donors. The PCR contained 60 Vbeta and 13 Jbeta primers. Assay used: immunoSEQ multiplex PCR; TCRdb lists only in-frame clones, some missing. The repertoire includes some 110,000 clones, 73% of them detected once, and approximately 0.9% sits in the top ten. Sequencing was done on a sample of PBMCs. All receptors derive from a woman in her 30s in good health and CMV-seronegative.

The chain carries TRBV2 and TRBJ2-1, with a tentative D call TRBD2 (5 bases). V gave up 1 base and J gave up 7 bases, with 14 bases separating them. The CDR3 loop spans 15 amino acids. From germline, CDR1 is SNHLY and CDR2 FYNNEI. CDR3 in amino acids: CASSEERIGRNEQFF. The CDR3 DNA sequence: TGTGCCAGCAGTGAAGAGCGAATTGGGAGAAATGAGCAGTTCTTC.

The chain has TRBV25-1 and TRBJ2-1; 10 bases are a match to TRBD2. CDR1 is MGHDK and CDR2 is SYGVNS in the germline V gene. This CDR3 region has 15 residues. Trimming removed 3 bases from V and 7 bases from J; junction bases left unmatched: 6. The CDR3: CASSDLAGVMNEQFF. Written as DNA, the CDR3 is TGTGCCAGCAGTGACCTAGCGGGAGTGATGAATGAGCAGTTCTTC.

The chain carries TRBV21-1 and TRBJ2-5; the DNA was not compared with TRBD1, the D call given in the table. TRBV21-1 is designated a pseudogene. The CDR3 contains 14 residues. The CDR3, as DNA: TGTGCCAGCAGCAAACCCGACAGCGAAGAGACCCAGTACTTC. It codes for CASSKPDSEETQYF.

In regard to this clone: This CDR3 is also generated by other DNA sequences in the sample. This chain connects TRBV6-5 to TRBJ1-2; 11 bases agree with TRBD1. Trimming cost V 0 bases and J 2 bases; bases outside gene matches: 2. The germline V gene encodes CDR1 MNHEY and CDR2 SVGAGI. There are 16 residues in the CDR3. CDR3 region: CASSYSWTGGNYGYTF. CDR3 nucleotides: TGTGCCAGCAGTTACTCTTGGACAGGGGGCAACTATGGCTACACCTTC.

This clone was seen just once. Other nucleotide sequences from this sample produce the same CDR3. The J gene is TRBJ1-1, the V gene TRBV5-4; TRBD1 aligns across 7 bases. The CDR3 consists of 12 residues. Germline lookup yields CDR1 SGHNT and CDR2 YYREEE (reference sequence). The junction had 4 bases not matched to a gene; V was cut back by 7 bases and J by 4 bases. CDR3 sequence reads: CASGQGGTEAFF. In nucleotides, the CDR3 is TGTGCCAGCGGGCAGGGGGGCACTGAAGCTTTCTTT.

This sequence joins TRBV25-1 and TRBJ1-6; 10 positions agree with TRBD1. The CDR3 has 14 residues. CDR1 and CDR2 (germline): MGHDK, SYGVNS. J lost 7 bases, V lost 6 bases, and 3 bases had no gene match. CDR3 region: CASSADRGNSPLHF. Here the CDR3 DNA reads TGTGCCAGCAGCGCGGACAGGGGGAATTCACCCCTCCACTTT.

The chain links TRBV5-4 to TRBJ2-1; weak D call: TRBD1 (5 bases). Germline V gives CDR1 SGHNT, CDR2 YYREEE (reference sequence). The V end was cut by 3 bases, the J end by 6 bases, with 7 bases between. The CDR3 is made up of 12 amino acids. This CDR3 is CASSYDSNEQFF. The CDR3 DNA reads as TGTGCCAGCAGCTACGACAGCAATGAGCAGTTCTTC.

The gene calls are TRBV20-1 and TRBJ1-1; no reliable D call. Trimming removed 2 bases from V and 7 bases from J, with 8 bases in between. Germline CDR1 is DFQATT and CDR2 is SNEGSKA (reference sequence). The CDR3 loop spans 11 amino acids. The CDR3 here is CSARQQFEAFF. The CDR3 DNA is TGCAGTGCTAGACAACAGTTTGAAGCTTTCTTT.

This chain joins TRBV28 and TRBJ1-5, with unresolved D. The CDR3 consists of 13 residues. Trimming took 4 bases from V and 5 from J, leaving 9 bases between them. The germline gives CDR1 MDHEN, CDR2 SYDVKM. CDR3 sequence (DNA): TGTGCCAGCAGTTACCCTGGAGATCAGCCCCAGCATTTT. Translating gives CASSYPGDQPQHF.

The chain recombines TRBV6-1 with TRBJ2-4; 8 bases fit TRBD1. Unmatched junction bases numbered 4, after V lost 3 bases and J lost 3 bases. Germline V gives CDR1 MNHNS, CDR2 SASEGT. This CDR3 contains 15 residues. The CDR3 loop is CASSEPTGGKNIQYF. As DNA, the CDR3 is TGTGCCAGCAGTGAGCCAACAGGGGGCAAAAACATTCAGTACTTC.

This clone was seen a few times. V and J are TRBV6-5 and TRBJ1-2; TRBD1 aligns across 7 bases. There are 11 residues in the CDR3. The germline V gene has CDR1 MNHEY and CDR2 SVGAGI. Trimming at V came to 6 bases and at J to 5 bases, leaving 0 bases not matched to a gene. CDR3 DNA: TGTGCCAGCAGACAGGGGTATGGCTACACCTTC. It encodes CASRQGYGYTF.

J is TRBJ1-5 and V is TRBV18; possibly TRBD1 for D (5 bases). V lost 2 bases to trimming and J lost 5 bases, with 10 bases between them. Per germline, CDR1 KGHSH and CDR2 LQKENI. The CDR3 length is 14 residues. CDR3 protein: CASSPNRRDQPQHF. Written as DNA, the CDR3 is TGTGCCAGCTCACCAAACAGGAGGGATCAGCCCCAGCATTTT.

The CDR3 DNA is TGTGCCAGCAGACTAGGTGGTGGGGGGGGTTCCTACGAGCAGTACTTC. This encodes CASRLGGGGGSYEQYF. The genes are TRBV28 and TRBJ2-7; 7 nucleotides match TRBD2. The CDR3 has 16 residues. CDR1 is MDHEN, CDR2 SYDVKM, per germline. V lost 6 bases and J lost 1; bases outside the gene matches: 12.

CDR3 bases: TGTGCCAGCAGTTTTTCCGGACAGGGCGTAGGAGATACGCAGTATTTT. It codes for CASSFSGQGVGDTQYF. The chain is built from TRBV6-5 and TRBJ2-3; 8 bases are a match to TRBD1. The germline V gene has CDR1 MNHEY and CDR2 SVGAGI. This CDR3 has 16 amino acids. The V segment lost 4 bases and the J segment 5 bases; nucleotides outside the gene matches: 11.

The chain employs TRBV18 and TRBJ2-1; TRBD1 is a possible D gene (6 bases). The V end lost 1 base, the J end lost 5 bases, and 15 bases lay between the germline ends. There are 16 residues in the CDR3. Germline loops: CDR1 KGHSH, CDR2 LQKENI. The CDR3 nucleotides are TGTGCCAGCTCACCACAATTAAGGACAGATAACAATGAGCAGTTCTTC. Translation: CASSPQLRTDNNEQFF. Filled out from reference TRBV18 and TRBJ2-1, the complete variable domain reads NAGVMQNPRHLVRRRGQEARLRCSPMKGHSHVYWYRQLPEEGLKFMVYLQKENIIDESGMPKERFSAEFPKEGPSILRIQQVVRGDSAAYFCASSPQLRTDNNEQFFGPGTRLTVL.

The J gene is TRBJ2-1, the V gene TRBV11-2, with TRBD1 matching over 7 bases. This CDR3 contains 12 residues. Trimming at V came to 6 bases and at J to 10 bases, leaving 6 bases not matched to a gene. The germline CDR1 and CDR2 sequences are SGHAT and FQNNGV. CDR3 protein: CASRWTGNEQFF. CDR3 sequence (DNA): TGTGCCAGCAGGTGGACAGGTAACGAGCAGTTCTTC.

The count of this clone is one. The V and J genes are TRBV6-5 and TRBJ1-1; D is possibly TRBD1 (5 bases). Germline lookup yields CDR1 MNHEY and CDR2 SVGAGI. V was shortened by 6 bases and J by 1 base, with 9 bases between the two germline ends. This CDR3 has 13 amino acids. This CDR3 is CASRTTENTEAFF. Here the CDR3 DNA reads TGTGCCAGCAGAACGACAGAGAACACTGAAGCTTTCTTT.

The V gene is TRBV18, the J gene TRBJ2-1; TRBD2 aligns across 8 bases. CDR3 length: 20 residues. V gave up 1 base and J gave up 8 bases; unmatched junction bases: 22. The germline V gene encodes CDR1 KGHSH and CDR2 LQKENI. CDR3 amino acids: CASSPLTGTKFSGIDDEQFF. CDR3 nucleotides: TGTGCCAGCTCACCACTGACCGGGACAAAGTTTAGCGGGATAGATGATGAGCAGTTCTTC. The full variable domain, its missing parts supplied by reference TRBV18 and TRBJ2-1, is NAGVMQNPRHLVRRRGQEARLRCSPMKGHSHVYWYRQLPEEGLKFMVYLQKENIIDESGMPKERFSAEFPKEGPSILRIQQVVRGDSAAYFCASSPLTGTKFSGIDDEQFFGPGTRLTVL.

The chain employs TRBV6-4 and TRBJ2-1, with D unresolved. Germline V gene data show CDR1 as MRHNA and CDR2 as SNTAGT. The V gene lost 8 bases and the J gene lost 4 bases, with 12 bases spanning the gap. The CDR3 spans 13 residues. The CDR3 is CASSRFEYNEQFF. CDR3 coding DNA: TGTGCCAGCTCGAGGTTTGAATACAATGAGCAGTTCTTC.

The rearrangement uses TRBV7-8 and TRBJ2-5; 12 positions agree with TRBD1. V lost 5 bases, J lost 3 bases, and 4 bases stayed unmatched. This CDR3 spans 15 amino acids. From germline, CDR1 is SGHVS and CDR2 FQNEAQ. The CDR3 region is CASSLGQGAEETQYF. The CDR3 DNA reads TGTGCCAGCAGCCTGGGACAGGGGGCGGAAGAGACCCAGTACTTC.

This CDR3 is CALQLDRLTYEQYF. CDR3 bases: TGTGCCTTGCAATTGGACAGGCTAACCTACGAGCAGTACTTC. V and J are TRBV30 and TRBJ2-7, with TRBD1 matching 7 bases. J was trimmed by 2 bases and V by 7 bases; bases with no gene match: 11. CDR1 is GTSNPN, CDR2 SVGIG, per germline (reference sequence). CDR3 length: 14 residues.

The chain is built from TRBV10-3 and TRBJ2-1; 9 bases align to TRBD2. The J segment lost 7 bases and the V segment lost 5 bases, leaving 15 bases of the junction unmatched. The CDR3 length is 17 residues. CDR1 and CDR2 (germline): ENHRY, SYGVKD. The CDR3 DNA sequence: TGTGCCATCAGTCCCAGCACGAGTGGCGGGAGGGGGAATGAGCAGTTCTTC. Residues: CAISPSTSGGRGNEQFF.

The CDR3 region has the DNA TGTGCCAGCTCACCATACCCTCTAGAATCCTACGAGCAGTACTTC. This gives the protein CASSPYPLESYEQYF. The V and J genes are TRBV18 and TRBJ2-7; D gene ambiguous. Germline lookup yields CDR1 KGHSH and CDR2 LQKENI. V was trimmed by 2 bases and J by 1 base, leaving 12 bases between them. This CDR3 has 15 amino acids.